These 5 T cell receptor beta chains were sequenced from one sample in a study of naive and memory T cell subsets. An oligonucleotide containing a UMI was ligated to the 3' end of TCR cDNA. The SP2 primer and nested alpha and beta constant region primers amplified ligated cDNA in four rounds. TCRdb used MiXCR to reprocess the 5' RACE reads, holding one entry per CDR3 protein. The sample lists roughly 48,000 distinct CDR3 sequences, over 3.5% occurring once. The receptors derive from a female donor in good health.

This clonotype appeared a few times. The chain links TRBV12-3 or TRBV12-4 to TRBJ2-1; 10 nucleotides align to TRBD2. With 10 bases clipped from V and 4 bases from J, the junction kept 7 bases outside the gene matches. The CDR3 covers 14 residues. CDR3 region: CATKGLARYNEQFF. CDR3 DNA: TGTGCCACCAAGGGACTAGCGAGATACAATGAGCAGTTCTTC.

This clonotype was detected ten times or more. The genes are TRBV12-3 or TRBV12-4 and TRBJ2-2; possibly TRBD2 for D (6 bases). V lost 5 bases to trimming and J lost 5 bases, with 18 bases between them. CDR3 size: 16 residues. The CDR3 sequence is CASSGGSGERTGELFF. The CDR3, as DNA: TGTGCCAGCAGTGGGGGTAGCGGCGAACGGACCGGGGAGCTGTTTTTT.

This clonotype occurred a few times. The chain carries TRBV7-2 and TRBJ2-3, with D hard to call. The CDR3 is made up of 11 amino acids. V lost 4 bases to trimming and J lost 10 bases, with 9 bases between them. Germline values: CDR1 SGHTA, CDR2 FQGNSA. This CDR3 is CASSSPTAQYF. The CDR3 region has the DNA TGTGCCAGCAGCTCCCCTACGGCGCAGTATTTT.

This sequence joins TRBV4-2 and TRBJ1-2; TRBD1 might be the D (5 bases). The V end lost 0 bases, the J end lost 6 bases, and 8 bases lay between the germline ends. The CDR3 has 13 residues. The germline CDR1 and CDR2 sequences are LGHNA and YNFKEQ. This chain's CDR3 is CASSQELGDGYTF. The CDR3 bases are TGTGCCAGCAGCCAAGAGCTAGGGGATGGCTACACCTTC.

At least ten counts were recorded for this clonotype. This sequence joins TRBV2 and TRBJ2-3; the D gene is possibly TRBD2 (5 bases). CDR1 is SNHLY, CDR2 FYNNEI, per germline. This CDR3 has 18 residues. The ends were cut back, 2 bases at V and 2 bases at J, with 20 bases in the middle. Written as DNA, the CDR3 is TGTGCCAGCAGTGAAACCCCCGGGGTTCCCATAATCACAGATACGCAGTATTTT. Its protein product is CASSETPGVPIITDTQYF.